This is a list of T cell receptor beta chains from one sample in a study of CD8 T cells in Susac syndrome. TCRdb re-called the immunoSEQ multiplex PCR reads with MiXCR, one entry per CDR3 protein. The sample has about 130,000 distinct CDR3 sequences, around 94% seen once. The sample consisted of CD4+ T cells from PBMCs. Receptor source: a human donor in good health. Each CDR3 is given with its conserved first and last residue. D genes are given only for firm matches. Size is omitted from some rows. Given values are once, few, many or a class for expanded clones.

j_gene: TRBJ1-2; v_gene: TRBV7-2; abundance: NA; d_gene: NA; CDR3aa: CASSVGVNYGYTF; CDR3nt: TGTGCCAGCAGCGTTGGAGTTAACTATGGCTACACCTTC
j_gene: TRBJ1-5; v_gene: TRBV29-1; abundance: NA; d_gene: NA; CDR3aa: CSVDSRQGPFDSNQPQHF; CDR3nt: TGCAGCGTTGATTCTCGGCAGGGGCCCTTTGATAGCAATCAGCCCCAGCATTTT
j_gene: TRBJ2-7; v_gene: TRBV29-1; abundance: NA; d_gene: NA; CDR3aa: CSVDGDSLREQYF; CDR3nt: TGCAGCGTTGACGGGGACTCCTTAAGGGAGCAGTACTTC
j_gene: TRBJ2-7; v_gene: TRBV5-1; abundance: NA; d_gene: TRBD1; CDR3aa: CASSLNSGGNLPQYF; CDR3nt: TGCGCCAGCAGCCTAAACTCAGGGGGCAATTTACCCCAGTACTTC
j_gene: TRBJ2-7; v_gene: TRBV28; abundance: NA; d_gene: NA; CDR3aa: CASSNNILAGYEQYF; CDR3nt: TGTGCCAGCAGCAACAACATCCTGGCCGGCTACGAGCAGTACTTC
j_gene: TRBJ1-2; v_gene: TRBV6-2/TRBV6-3; abundance: once; d_gene: NA; CDR3aa: CATEDRRVDYGYTF; CDR3nt: TGTGCCACCGAGGATAGGCGGGTGGACTATGGCTACACCTTC
j_gene: TRBJ2-7; v_gene: TRBV7-2; abundance: once; d_gene: NA; CDR3aa: CASDSPSTYEQYF; CDR3nt: TGTGCCAGTGATAGCCCAAGTACCTACGAGCAGTACTTC
j_gene: TRBJ2-7; v_gene: TRBV19; abundance: NA; d_gene: NA; CDR3aa: CASSIKRQLLWGEQYF; CDR3nt: TGTGCCAGTAGTATAAAAAGGCAGCTCCTTTGGGGCGAGCAGTACTTC
j_gene: TRBJ2-5; v_gene: TRBV30; abundance: NA; d_gene: NA; CDR3aa: CAWSFGPATSIETQYF; CDR3nt: TGTGCCTGGAGTTTTGGGCCTGCAACGTCGATCGAGACCCAGTACTTC
j_gene: TRBJ1-5; v_gene: TRBV19; abundance: NA; d_gene: TRBD1; CDR3aa: CASGTGRPNQPQHF; CDR3nt: TGTGCCAGTGGGACAGGGAGGCCCAATCAGCCCCAGCATTTT
j_gene: TRBJ2-5; v_gene: TRBV6-2/TRBV6-3; abundance: NA; d_gene: NA; CDR3aa: CASSTWPQETQYF; CDR3nt: TGTGCCAGCAGTACCTGGCCTCAAGAGACCCAGTACTTC
j_gene: TRBJ2-7; v_gene: TRBV29-1; abundance: NA; d_gene: TRBD2; CDR3aa: CSVKAGEQYF; CDR3nt: TGCAGCGTAAAAGCGGGAGAGCAGTACTTC
j_gene: TRBJ2-3; v_gene: TRBV12-5; abundance: NA; d_gene: TRBD2; CDR3aa: CASGLVSGSTDTQYF; CDR3nt: TGTGCTAGTGGTTTGGTTAGCGGGAGCACAGATACGCAGTATTTT
j_gene: TRBJ2-1; v_gene: TRBV5-1; abundance: NA; d_gene: NA; CDR3aa: CASKAESYNEQFF; CDR3nt: TGCGCCAGCAAGGCGGAGAGCTACAATGAGCAGTTCTTC
j_gene: TRBJ2-5; v_gene: TRBV15; abundance: NA; d_gene: NA; CDR3aa: CATSRDPGLGGTQYF; CDR3nt: TGTGCCACCAGCAGAGATCCGGGACTCGGCGGGACCCAGTACTTC
j_gene: TRBJ2-3; v_gene: TRBV20-1; abundance: NA; d_gene: TRBD2; CDR3aa: CSARGAGETDTQYF; CDR3nt: TGCAGTGCTAGAGGGGCGGGAGAAACAGATACGCAGTATTTT
j_gene: TRBJ2-1; v_gene: TRBV2; abundance: few; d_gene: NA; CDR3aa: CASSDWQGGDYHNEQFF; CDR3nt: TGTGCCAGCAGTGACTGGCAGGGGGGGGACTACCACAATGAGCAGTTCTTC
j_gene: TRBJ1-5; v_gene: TRBV12-3/TRBV12-4; abundance: NA; d_gene: TRBD1; CDR3aa: CASSPNGQGNQPQHF; CDR3nt: TGTGCCAGCAGTCCCAATGGACAGGGCAATCAGCCCCAGCATTTT
j_gene: TRBJ1-1; v_gene: TRBV5-1; abundance: NA; d_gene: NA; CDR3aa: CASSTRVKGTEAFF; CDR3nt: TGCGCCAGCAGCACAAGGGTAAAGGGAACTGAAGCTTTCTTT
j_gene: TRBJ2-1; v_gene: TRBV27; abundance: NA; d_gene: TRBD2; CDR3aa: CASRTIYGLAVYNEQFF; CDR3nt: TGTGCCAGCCGAACCATTTACGGACTAGCGGTCTACAATGAGCAGTTCTTC
j_gene: TRBJ1-2; v_gene: TRBV12-3/TRBV12-4; abundance: NA; d_gene: NA; CDR3aa: CASSPQTGYGYTF; CDR3nt: TGTGCCAGCAGTCCCCAGACAGGTTATGGCTACACCTTC
j_gene: TRBJ1-5; v_gene: TRBV6-6; abundance: once; d_gene: NA; CDR3aa: CASSLYRELQPQHF; CDR3nt: TGTGCCAGCAGTTTATACAGGGAGTTGCAGCCCCAGCATTTT
j_gene: TRBJ2-5; v_gene: TRBV19; abundance: NA; d_gene: NA; CDR3aa: CASTQYHPESQYF; CDR3nt: TGTGCCAGTACTCAATACCACCCCGAAAGCCAGTACTTC
j_gene: TRBJ1-5; v_gene: TRBV5-8; abundance: NA; d_gene: TRBD1; CDR3aa: CASSLAPLTGLSNQPQHF; CDR3nt: TGTGCCAGCAGCTTGGCCCCCCTGACAGGGCTTAGCAATCAGCCCCAGCATTTT
j_gene: TRBJ2-1; v_gene: TRBV7-9; abundance: NA; d_gene: TRBD2; CDR3aa: CASQLAGENGEQFF; CDR3nt: TGTGCCAGCCAGTTAGCGGGAGAGAATGGGGAGCAGTTCTTC
j_gene: TRBJ2-3; v_gene: TRBV5-4; abundance: NA; d_gene: TRBD2; CDR3aa: CASSGRASGSITDTQYF; CDR3nt: TGTGCCAGCAGCGGTCGGGCTAGCGGGAGTATCACAGATACGCAGTATTTT
j_gene: TRBJ1-4; v_gene: TRBV27; abundance: NA; d_gene: NA; CDR3aa: CASSYYPGPNEKLFF; CDR3nt: TGTGCCAGCAGCTACTACCCGGGTCCAAATGAAAAACTGTTTTTT
j_gene: TRBJ2-7; v_gene: TRBV28; abundance: NA; d_gene: NA; CDR3aa: CASSFASGYEQYF; CDR3nt: TGTGCCAGCAGTTTTGCGAGCGGGTACGAGCAGTACTTC
j_gene: TRBJ2-7; v_gene: TRBV4-3; abundance: NA; d_gene: NA; CDR3aa: CASSQEHGRGILSAYEQYF; CDR3nt: TGCGCCAGCAGCCAAGAACACGGCAGGGGAATTCTCTCTGCCTACGAGCAGTACTTC
j_gene: TRBJ2-5; v_gene: TRBV4-1; abundance: NA; d_gene: NA; CDR3aa: CASSQVEWATQYF; CDR3nt: TGCGCCAGCAGCCAAGTGGAATGGGCAACCCAGTACTTC
j_gene: TRBJ1-2; v_gene: TRBV29-1; abundance: NA; d_gene: NA; CDR3aa: CSVLPGGAGGYTF; CDR3nt: TGCAGCGTCCTTCCGGGGGGGGCAGGTGGCTACACCTTC
j_gene: TRBJ2-2; v_gene: TRBV19; abundance: NA; d_gene: TRBD2; CDR3aa: CASTRTSGIRRTGELFF; CDR3nt: TGTGCCAGTACCAGGACTAGCGGGATCCGTCGGACCGGGGAGCTGTTTTTT
j_gene: TRBJ2-3; v_gene: TRBV2; abundance: NA; d_gene: TRBD2; CDR3aa: CASSYRTSGKADTQYF; CDR3nt: TGTGCCAGCAGTTACAGGACTAGCGGGAAAGCAGATACGCAGTATTTT
j_gene: TRBJ1-5; v_gene: TRBV9; abundance: NA; d_gene: NA; CDR3aa: CASSATDSNQPQHF; CDR3nt: TGTGCCAGCAGCGCGACTGATAGCAATCAGCCCCAGCATTTT
j_gene: TRBJ1-2; v_gene: TRBV23-1; abundance: NA; d_gene: NA; CDR3aa: CASSQSPGRSCGYTF; CDR3nt: TGCGCCAGCAGTCAATCTCCAGGGCGGTCGTGTGGCTACACCTTC
j_gene: TRBJ2-5; v_gene: TRBV20-1; abundance: once; d_gene: NA; CDR3aa: CSLHRGPQETQYF; CDR3nt: TGCAGCCTACACCGGGGTCCCCAAGAGACCCAGTACTTC
j_gene: TRBJ2-3; v_gene: TRBV4-2; abundance: NA; d_gene: TRBD2; CDR3aa: CASSQDLWTSGRPGVYF; CDR3nt: TGTGCCAGCAGCCAAGATCTGTGGACTAGCGGGAGGCCGGGGGTGTATTTT
j_gene: TRBJ2-3; v_gene: TRBV5-4; abundance: once; d_gene: TRBD2; CDR3aa: CASSLARGLGGTDTQYF; CDR3nt: TGTGCCAGCAGCTTGGCCCGGGGACTAGGCGGCACAGATACGCAGTATTTT
j_gene: TRBJ1-5; v_gene: TRBV12-3/TRBV12-4; abundance: NA; d_gene: NA; CDR3aa: CASRPTGNNQPQHF; CDR3nt: TGTGCCAGCAGGCCCACAGGGAACAATCAGCCCCAGCATTTT
j_gene: TRBJ2-2; v_gene: TRBV12-3/TRBV12-4; abundance: once; d_gene: TRBD2; CDR3aa: CASSLRLAGYTGELFF; CDR3nt: TGTGCCAGCAGTTTAAGACTAGCGGGATACACCGGGGAGCTGTTTTTT
j_gene: TRBJ2-3; v_gene: TRBV5-6; abundance: NA; d_gene: TRBD2; CDR3aa: CASSLASGTRADTQYF; CDR3nt: TGTGCCAGCAGCTTGGCTTCCGGGACTAGAGCAGATACGCAGTATTTT
j_gene: TRBJ1-2; v_gene: TRBV15; abundance: NA; d_gene: NA; CDR3aa: CATSRVPGSNYGYTF; CDR3nt: TGTGCCACCAGCAGAGTGCCGGGGAGTAACTATGGCTACACCTTC
j_gene: TRBJ2-3; v_gene: TRBV6-2/TRBV6-3; abundance: NA; d_gene: NA; CDR3aa: CASSYVQTSTGTQYF; CDR3nt: TGTGCCAGCAGTTATGTCCAAACCTCAACGGGTACGCAGTATTTT
j_gene: TRBJ2-1; v_gene: TRBV5-1; abundance: NA; d_gene: TRBD2; CDR3aa: CASTSGGRGNEQFF; CDR3nt: TGCGCCAGCACCTCAGGCGGGAGAGGGAATGAGCAGTTCTTC